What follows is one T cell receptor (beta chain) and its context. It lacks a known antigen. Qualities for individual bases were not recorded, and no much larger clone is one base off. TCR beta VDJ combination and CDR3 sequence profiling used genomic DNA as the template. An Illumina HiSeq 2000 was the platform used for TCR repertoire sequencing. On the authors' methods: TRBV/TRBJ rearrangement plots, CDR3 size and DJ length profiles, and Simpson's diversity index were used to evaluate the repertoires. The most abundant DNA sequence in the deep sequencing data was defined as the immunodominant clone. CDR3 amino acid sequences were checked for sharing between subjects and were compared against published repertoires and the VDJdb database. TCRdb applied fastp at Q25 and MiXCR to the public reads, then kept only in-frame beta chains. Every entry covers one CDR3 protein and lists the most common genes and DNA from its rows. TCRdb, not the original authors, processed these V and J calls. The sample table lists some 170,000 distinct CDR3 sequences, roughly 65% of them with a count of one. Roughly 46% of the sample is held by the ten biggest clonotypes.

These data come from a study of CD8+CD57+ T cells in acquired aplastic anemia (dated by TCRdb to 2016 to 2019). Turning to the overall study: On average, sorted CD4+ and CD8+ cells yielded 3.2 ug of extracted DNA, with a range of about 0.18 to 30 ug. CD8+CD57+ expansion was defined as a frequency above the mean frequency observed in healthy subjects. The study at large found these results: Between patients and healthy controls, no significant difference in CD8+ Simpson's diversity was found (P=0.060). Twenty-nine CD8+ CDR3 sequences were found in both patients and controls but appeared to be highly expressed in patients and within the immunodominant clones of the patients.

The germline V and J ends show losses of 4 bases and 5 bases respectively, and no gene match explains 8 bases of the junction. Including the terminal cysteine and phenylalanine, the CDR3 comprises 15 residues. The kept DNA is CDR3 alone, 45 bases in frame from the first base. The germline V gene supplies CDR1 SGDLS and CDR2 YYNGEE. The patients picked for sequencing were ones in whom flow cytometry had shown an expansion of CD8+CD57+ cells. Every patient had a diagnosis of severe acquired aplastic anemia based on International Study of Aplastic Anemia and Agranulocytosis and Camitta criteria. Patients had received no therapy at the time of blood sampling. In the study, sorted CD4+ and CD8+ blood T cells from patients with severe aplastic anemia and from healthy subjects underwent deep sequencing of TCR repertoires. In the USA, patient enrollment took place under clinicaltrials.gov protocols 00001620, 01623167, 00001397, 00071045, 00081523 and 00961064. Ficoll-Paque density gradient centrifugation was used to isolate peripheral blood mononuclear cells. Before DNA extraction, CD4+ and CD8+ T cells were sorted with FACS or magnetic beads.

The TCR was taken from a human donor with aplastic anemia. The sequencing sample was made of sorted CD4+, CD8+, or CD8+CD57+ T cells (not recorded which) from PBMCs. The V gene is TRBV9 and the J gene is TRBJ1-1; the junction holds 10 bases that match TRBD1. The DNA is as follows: TGTGCCAGCAGCTCTCGGGACAGGGGAAGTACTGAAGCTTTCTTT. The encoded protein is CASSSRDRGSTEAFF.